A selection of T cell receptor beta chains follows, all from one sample in a study of blood T cells in healthy people across ages. TCRdb re-derived calls from the 5' RACE reads in MiXCR, one entry per CDR3 protein. Among hundreds of thousands of distinct CDR3 sequences listed, about 62% were seen once. Input material: blood. The receptor source for this set is a young man in good health. Each CDR3 is given with its conserved first and last residue. D genes are given only for firm matches. For some rows the clone size is stated as once, few or many, or as a class when expanded; others skip it.

>TRBV7-2|-|-|TRBJ2-5
CASSLLTPGETQYF
TGTGCCAGCAGCCTCCTGACGCCTGGGGAGACCCAGTACTTC
>TRBV24-1|-|-|TRBJ1-5
CATSDVGRGNNQPQHF
TGTGCCACCAGTGACGTGGGAAGGGGTAATAATCAGCCCCAGCATTTT
>TRBV4-3|-|TRBD1|TRBJ2-6
CASSLAGTGVSGANVLTF
TGCGCCAGCAGCCTAGCCGGGACAGGGGTGTCTGGGGCCAACGTCCTGACTTTC
>TRBV5-5|-|TRBD2|TRBJ2-5
CASRTSYLETQYF
TGTGCCAGCCGGACTAGCTACCTTGAGACCCAGTACTTC
>TRBV10-3|-|-|TRBJ2-3
CAISESNPPDTQYF
TGTGCCATCAGTGAGTCGAACCCGCCAGATACGCAGTATTTT
>TRBV12-3/TRBV12-4|-|-|TRBJ2-2
CASSLQLRGTGELFF
TGTGCCAGCAGTTTACAACTTAGGGGAACCGGGGAGCTGTTTTTT
>TRBV28|few|-|TRBJ2-5
CASSLPSPETQYF
TGTGCCAGCAGCTTACCCTCCCCCGAGACCCAGTACTTC
>TRBV4-3|-|TRBD2|TRBJ2-5
CASSHGTSGGATYQETQYF
TGCGCCAGCAGCCACGGGACTAGCGGGGGAGCCACCTACCAAGAGACCCAGTACTTC
>TRBV2|once|TRBD2|TRBJ2-1
CASSEAEAGTYNEQFF
TGTGCCAGCAGTGAAGCTGAAGCGGGGACCTACAATGAGCAGTTCTTC
>TRBV2|-|-|TRBJ2-5
CASSGRQYQETQYF
TGTGCCAGCAGTGGGAGGCAGTACCAAGAGACCCAGTACTTC
>TRBV6-4|-|-|TRBJ2-2
CASSTTAGGDTGELFF
TGTGCCAGCAGCACCACCGCAGGGGGGGACACCGGGGAGCTGTTTTTT
>TRBV4-3|-|-|TRBJ1-4
CASSRFPDGAANEKLFF
TGCGCCAGCAGCCGATTCCCCGACGGGGCAGCTAATGAAAAACTGTTTTTT
>TRBV4-3|-|TRBD1|TRBJ2-1
CASSEQGAFNEQFF
TGCGCCAGCAGTGAACAGGGGGCTTTCAATGAGCAGTTCTTC
>TRBV7-2|-|-|TRBJ1-4
CASSLAGETYEKLFF
TGTGCCAGCAGCTTAGCGGGGGAGACTTATGAAAAACTGTTTTTT
>TRBV28|-|-|TRBJ2-5
CASGLSRETQYF
TGTGCCAGCGGACTATCCAGAGAGACCCAGTACTTC
>TRBV15|-|-|TRBJ2-7
CATSRTTANYEQYF
TGTGCCACCAGCAGGACGACAGCCAACTACGAGCAGTACTTC
>TRBV7-3|-|TRBD1|TRBJ2-7
CASSRTAGQGINEQYF
TGTGCCAGCAGTCGTACCGCGGGACAGGGAATAAACGAGCAGTACTTC
>TRBV6-2/TRBV6-3|-|-|TRBJ2-7
CASSSSGTSRVEQYF
TGTGCCAGCAGTTCCTCCGGGACCTCAAGGGTCGAGCAGTACTTC
>TRBV6-6|-|-|TRBJ2-3
CASRLRRADTQYF
TGTGCCAGCAGGCTAAGGAGGGCAGATACGCAGTATTTT
>TRBV28|-|TRBD2|TRBJ2-3
CASETSGGDTQYF
TGTGCCAGCGAGACTAGCGGGGGGGATACGCAGTATTTT
>TRBV6-2/TRBV6-3|-|TRBD1|TRBJ2-1
CASSYSMGDRGSNEQFF
TGTGCCAGCAGTTACTCGATGGGGGACAGGGGCTCCAATGAGCAGTTCTTC
>TRBV15|-|-|TRBJ2-7
CATSRDRIQGYEQYF
TGTGCCACCAGCAGAGATCGCATCCAGGGCTACGAGCAGTACTTC
>TRBV10-3|few|-|TRBJ2-3
CAISESKTGADTDTQYF
TGTGCCATCAGTGAGTCTAAAACGGGGGCAGACACAGATACGCAGTATTTT
>TRBV4-3|few|-|TRBJ2-1
CASSQVRVNEQFF
TGCGCCAGCAGCCAAGTACGGGTCAATGAGCAGTTCTTC
>TRBV4-2|-|TRBD1|TRBJ2-7
CASSQAGGQFTYEQYF
TGTGCCAGCAGCCAAGCAGGGGGACAATTCACCTACGAGCAGTACTTC
>TRBV10-3|-|TRBD1|TRBJ2-3
CAISERGQGTDTQYF
TGTGCCATCAGTGAGAGGGGGCAAGGCACAGATACGCAGTATTTT
>TRBV4-2|-|TRBD1|TRBJ2-7
CASSQRGGQGYEQYF
TGTGCCAGCAGCCAACGCGGCGGACAGGGCTACGAGCAGTACTTC
>TRBV29-1|-|TRBD1|TRBJ2-5
CSAGTGLVTETQYF
TGCAGCGCCGGGACAGGACTCGTCACAGAGACCCAGTACTTC
>TRBV4-2|few|TRBD1|TRBJ2-1
CASSQEIQGAYNEQFF
TGTGCCAGCAGCCAAGAGATACAGGGGGCCTACAATGAGCAGTTCTTC
>TRBV10-3|few|TRBD2|TRBJ2-1
CAINPKGLVGNEQFF
TGTGCCATAAACCCTAAGGGACTAGTAGGCAATGAGCAGTTCTTC
>TRBV4-3|few|TRBD2|TRBJ2-7
CASSQDPLASGELALYEQYF
TGCGCCAGCAGCCAAGACCCCCTTGCTAGCGGGGAATTGGCTCTCTACGAGCAGTACTTC
>TRBV20-1|few|-|TRBJ2-5
CSAMAGAETQYF
TGCAGTGCTATGGCAGGGGCAGAGACCCAGTACTTC
>TRBV29-1|few|-|TRBJ1-2
CSVEFRGGVPVYGYTF
TGCAGCGTTGAATTTCGCGGGGGCGTTCCTGTCTATGGCTACACCTTC
>TRBV5-6|-|-|TRBJ1-2
CASSLDAYGYTF
TGTGCCAGCAGCTTGGATGCCTATGGCTACACCTTC
>TRBV20-1|few|TRBD1|TRBJ2-7
CRSGTGGYEQYF
TGCAGATCCGGGACAGGGGGCTACGAGCAGTACTTC
>TRBV5-1|-|TRBD1|TRBJ1-1
CASSLEWGQKNRNTEAFF
TGCGCCAGCAGCTTGGAATGGGGACAGAAAAACAGGAACACTGAAGCTTTCTTT
>TRBV29-1|-|-|TRBJ2-3
CSVEIGGPSTDTQYF
TGCAGCGTTGAAATCGGGGGGCCGAGCACAGATACGCAGTATTTT
>TRBV29-1|-|TRBD1|TRBJ2-1
CSVAGTGDDNEQFF
TGCAGCGTTGCCGGGACAGGGGACGATAATGAGCAGTTCTTC
>TRBV14|few|-|TRBJ2-5
CASSRDLGGGETQYF
TGTGCCAGCAGCCGCGACTTAGGGGGAGGAGAGACCCAGTACTTC
>TRBV6-5|few|-|TRBJ2-2
CASSYSGGTGELFF
TGTGCCAGCAGTTACTCCGGGGGCACCGGGGAGCTGTTTTTT
>TRBV12-3/TRBV12-4|few|TRBD1|TRBJ1-2
CASSYQGGQGSGYTF
TGTGCCAGCAGTTATCAGGGGGGACAGGGGTCTGGCTACACCTTC